This T cell receptor (beta chain) was retrieved from a study of T cells in tumors and immune-related adverse events. Only in-frame clones appear in the TCRdb table, and some are missing; sequencing was by immunoSEQ multiplex PCR. The sample lists some 10,000 clones; 92% were seen once. Germline values: CDR1 SGHVS, CDR2 FNYEAQ. The CDR3 runs 14 residues. The V end lost 2 bases, the J end lost 1 base, and 9 bases lay between the germline ends. The TCR sequence derives from a female donor with metastatic renal cell carcinoma. This material consisted of lymph node tissue, taken from a patient treated with anti-PD-1 therapy. J is TRBJ2-7 and V is TRBV7-6, with D uncertain. The CDR3 reads CASSLSFLSYEQYF. The DNA of the CDR3 is TGTGCCAGCAGCTTATCCTTTCTTTCCTACGAGCAGTACTTC.